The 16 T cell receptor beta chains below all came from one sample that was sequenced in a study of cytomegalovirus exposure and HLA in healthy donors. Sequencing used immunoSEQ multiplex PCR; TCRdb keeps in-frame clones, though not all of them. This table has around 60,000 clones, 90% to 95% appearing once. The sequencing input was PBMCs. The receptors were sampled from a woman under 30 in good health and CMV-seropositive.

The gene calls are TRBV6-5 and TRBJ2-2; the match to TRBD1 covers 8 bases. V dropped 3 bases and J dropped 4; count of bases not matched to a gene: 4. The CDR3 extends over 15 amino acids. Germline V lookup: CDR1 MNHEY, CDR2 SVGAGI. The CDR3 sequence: CASSYQGASTGELFF. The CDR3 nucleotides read TGTGCCAGCAGTTATCAGGGGGCGAGCACCGGGGAGCTGTTTTTT.

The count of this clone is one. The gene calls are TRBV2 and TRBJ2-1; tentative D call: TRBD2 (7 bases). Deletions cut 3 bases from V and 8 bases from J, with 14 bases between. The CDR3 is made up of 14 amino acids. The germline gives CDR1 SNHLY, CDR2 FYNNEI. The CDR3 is CASSDRGGVDEQFF. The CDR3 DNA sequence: TGTGCCAGCAGTGACAGGGGAGGGGTTGATGAGCAGTTCTTC.

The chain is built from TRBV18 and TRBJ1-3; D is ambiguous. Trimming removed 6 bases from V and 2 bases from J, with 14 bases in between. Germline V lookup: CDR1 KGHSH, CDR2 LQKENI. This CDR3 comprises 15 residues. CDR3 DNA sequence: TGTGCCAGCTCGCCAGGCAGTGCTGCTGGAAACACCATATATTTT. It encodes CASSPGSAAGNTIYF.

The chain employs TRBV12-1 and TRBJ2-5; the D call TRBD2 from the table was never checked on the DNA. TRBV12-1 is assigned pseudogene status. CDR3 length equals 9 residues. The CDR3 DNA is TGTGCCACTCCTCTTGAGCAGTACTTC. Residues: CATPLEQYF.

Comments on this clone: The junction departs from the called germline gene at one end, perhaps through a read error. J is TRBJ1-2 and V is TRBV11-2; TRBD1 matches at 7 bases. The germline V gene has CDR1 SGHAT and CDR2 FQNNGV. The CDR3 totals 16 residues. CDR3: CASSYRGLEANYGYTF. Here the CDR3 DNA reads TGTGCCAGCAGCTATAGGGGGCTGGAGGCTAATTATGGCTACACCTTC.

CDR3 residues: CASSSQGDHMGTDTQYF. CDR3 DNA sequence: TGTGCCAGCAGCTCTCAAGGAGACCACATGGGCACAGATACGCAGTATTTT. The rearrangement uses TRBV7-2 and TRBJ2-3, with D unresolved. V lost 4 bases to trimming and J lost 1 base, with 18 bases between them. Germline V gene sequence: CDR1 SGHTA, CDR2 FQGNSA. CDR3 size: 17 residues.

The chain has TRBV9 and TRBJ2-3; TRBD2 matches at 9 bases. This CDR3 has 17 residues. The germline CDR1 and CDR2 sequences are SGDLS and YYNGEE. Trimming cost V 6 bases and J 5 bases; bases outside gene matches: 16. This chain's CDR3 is CASTPALRGGDIDTQYF. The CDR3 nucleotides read TGTGCCAGCACCCCGGCCCTGCGGGGGGGAGATATAGATACGCAGTATTTT.

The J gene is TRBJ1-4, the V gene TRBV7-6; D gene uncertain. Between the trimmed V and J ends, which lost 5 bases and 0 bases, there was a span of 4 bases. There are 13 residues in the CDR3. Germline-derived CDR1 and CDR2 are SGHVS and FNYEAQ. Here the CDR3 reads CASSRATNEKLFF. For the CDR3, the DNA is TGTGCCAGCAGCCGCGCAACTAATGAAAAACTGTTTTTT.

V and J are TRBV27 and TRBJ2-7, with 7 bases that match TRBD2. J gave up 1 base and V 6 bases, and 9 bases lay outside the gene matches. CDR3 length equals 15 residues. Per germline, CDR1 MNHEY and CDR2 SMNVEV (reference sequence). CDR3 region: CASRPERGASYEQYF. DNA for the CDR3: TGTGCCAGCAGACCAGAGCGGGGAGCATCCTACGAGCAGTACTTC.

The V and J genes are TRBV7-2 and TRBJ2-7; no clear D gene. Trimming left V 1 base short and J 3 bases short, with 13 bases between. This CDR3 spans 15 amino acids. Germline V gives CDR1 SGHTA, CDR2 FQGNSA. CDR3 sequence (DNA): TGTGCCAGCAGCTTAGTGGTTAGTTCTGACTACGAGCAGTACTTC. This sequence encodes CASSLVVSSDYEQYF.

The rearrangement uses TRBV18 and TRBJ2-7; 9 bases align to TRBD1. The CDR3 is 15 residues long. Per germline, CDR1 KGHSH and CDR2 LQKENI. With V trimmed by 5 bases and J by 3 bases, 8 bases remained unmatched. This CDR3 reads CASSYTPGQGYEQYF. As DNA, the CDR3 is TGTGCCAGCTCATATACCCCGGGACAGGGCTACGAGCAGTACTTC.

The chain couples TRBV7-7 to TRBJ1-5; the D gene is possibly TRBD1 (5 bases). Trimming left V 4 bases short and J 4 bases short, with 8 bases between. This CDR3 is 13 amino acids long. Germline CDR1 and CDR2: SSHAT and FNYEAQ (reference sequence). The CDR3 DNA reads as TGTGCCAGCAGCTCGACAGAGAATCAGCCCCAGCATTTT. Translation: CASSSTENQPQHF.

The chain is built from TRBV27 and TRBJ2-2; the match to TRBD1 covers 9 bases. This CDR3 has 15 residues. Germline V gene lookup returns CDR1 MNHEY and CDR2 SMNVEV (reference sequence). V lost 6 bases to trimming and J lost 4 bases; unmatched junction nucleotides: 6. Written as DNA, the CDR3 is TGTGCCAGCAGCCAGACAGGGGGTGCCACCGGGGAGCTGTTTTTT. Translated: CASSQTGGATGELFF.

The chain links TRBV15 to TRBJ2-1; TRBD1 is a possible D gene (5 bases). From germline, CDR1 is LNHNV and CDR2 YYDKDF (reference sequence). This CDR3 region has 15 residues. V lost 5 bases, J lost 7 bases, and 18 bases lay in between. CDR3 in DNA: TGTGCCACCAGCGCCTGGAGCAGGGATTGGAATGAGCAGTTCTTC. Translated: CATSAWSRDWNEQFF.

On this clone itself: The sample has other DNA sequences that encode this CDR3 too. The CDR3 region has the DNA TGTGCCAGCAGCCAAGCACAGGGGCAAGAGACCCAGTACTTC. Its translation is CASSQAQGQETQYF. This chain connects TRBV4-2 to TRBJ2-5, with 7 nucleotides matching TRBD1. V lost 1 base and J lost 2; bases outside the gene matches: 1. The CDR3 runs to 14 residues. Looked up from germline, CDR1 is LGHNA and CDR2 is YNFKEQ.

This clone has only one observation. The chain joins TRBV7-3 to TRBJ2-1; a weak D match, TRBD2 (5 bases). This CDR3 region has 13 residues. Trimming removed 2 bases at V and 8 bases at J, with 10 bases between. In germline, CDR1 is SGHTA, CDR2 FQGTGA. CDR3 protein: CASSLEGLDEQFF. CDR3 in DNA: TGTGCCAGCAGCTTAGAGGGCTTGGATGAGCAGTTCTTC.